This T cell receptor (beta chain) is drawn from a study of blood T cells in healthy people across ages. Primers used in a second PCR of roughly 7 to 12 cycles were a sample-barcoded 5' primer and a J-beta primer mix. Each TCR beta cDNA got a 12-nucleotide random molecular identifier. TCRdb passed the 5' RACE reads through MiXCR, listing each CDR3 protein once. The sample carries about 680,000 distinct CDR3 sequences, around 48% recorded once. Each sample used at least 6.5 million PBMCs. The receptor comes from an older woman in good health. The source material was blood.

The CDR3 loop reads CASSLSAGDSYEQYF. Here the CDR3 DNA reads TGTGCCAGCAGCTTGTCAGCGGGAGACTCCTACGAGCAGTACTTC. The chain is built from TRBV5-5 and TRBJ2-4, with 8 bases that match TRBD2. The DNA matches TRBJ2-7 better at its end, which makes the J call doubtful. Germline V gene lookup returns CDR1 SGHKS and CDR2 YYEKEE (reference sequence). The CDR3 sequence is 15 residues long.